This T cell receptor (beta chain) was recorded in a study of cytomegalovirus exposure and HLA in healthy donors (dated by TCRdb to the late 2010s). Notes on the research overall: An earlier analysis of several hundred of the donors reported approximately 300 Gb of sequence data and about 100 million unique TCR beta sequences from 150 million to 200 million T cells. To predict cytomegalovirus infection status, the study combined high-throughput TCR immunosequencing, statistical association of individual TCRs with disease status, and machine learning. Donor age, sex, ethnicity and CMV serostatus were compiled together with the repertoire data. Besides the first cohort of roughly 640 subjects, a separate validation cohort made up of some 110 different subjects was used. The genetic ancestry cluster associated with self-reported Caucasian donors included around 76% of the approximately 430 genotyped donors. Genome-wide SNP genotypes for about 60% of the 666 donors were used in a later genetic analysis, which treated that subset as a discovery cohort. In a later analysis, previously published TCR beta repertoires from 500 to 750 donors were re-analyzed and high-resolution HLA genotyping was added so that TCR occurrence patterns could be studied. Rather than drawing on any new phenotypic data, the later analysis identified candidate immune exposures from TCR beta sequences and the way those sequences occurred across donors. The study aimed to test whether cataloging public T cell receptors could reveal signatures of past pathogen exposure. An early release that covered 500 to 800 HLA-typed donors contained about 290 gigabases of sequencing data and tens of millions of unique TCR sequences. Using immunosequencing, the study profiled T cell repertoires from fewer than 700 subjects and related those repertoires to cytomegalovirus serostatus. HLA typing covered class I and class II loci at four-digit resolution. Every discovery cohort repertoire had been produced on one sequencing platform. An earlier analysis of some 500 of the donors applied high-throughput TCR beta sequencing to assess whether each TCR beta V gene segment acted as functional or pseudogenic. Because of strong linkage in the cohort, a handful of DR-DQ haplotypes were treated as single units for association and clustering. On average, 235,054 unique TCR beta nucleotide sequences were sequenced per donor among some 430 genotyped donors of the cohort, with roughly a sixth of those sequences being non-productive. The number of donors typed differed by locus, with 629-630 for A, B, C, DRB1 and DQB1, around 500 for DQA1, approximately 570 for DPA1, and roughly 450 for DPB1.

A note on this clone: Its antigen is not yet known. Base qualities are missing; no much larger clone stands one base away.

In total, approximately 690 healthy bone marrow donors made up the cohort. Cohort members were all nominally healthy when sampled, although unrecorded immune exposures were likely present. The donor tested CMV seronegative and was one of the 352 seronegative cohort members. A peripheral blood sample was collected from each donor, and TCR beta sequencing was performed on peripheral blood mononuclear cells. The Qiagen DNeasy Blood Extraction Kit was used to extract genomic DNA from the blood cell samples. What the research found in general, with its limitations: The study gave a list of 150 to 200 TCR beta chains associated with cytomegalovirus. Because counts were too low, approximately 18 rarely observed V segments, including chromosome 9 orphons, were excluded from the earlier analysis of 587 of the donors. A group of highly shared sequence variants was considered likely to be a technical artifact of the sequencing pipeline. A further reported finding was that TCR beta sequences accurately predicted the HLA-A and HLA-B alleles for most subjects in the first cohort. In a later analysis, several top co-occurrence clusters were reported to appear linked to parvovirus B19, influenza, CMV and Epstein-Barr virus. According to a later analysis, most CMV-associated TCR beta chains appeared to be HLA-restricted, and the HLA associations seemed to be driven largely by CMV exposure. The presence/absence analyses assumed that sequencing depth was roughly uniform across donors, and that assumption may not be true. In a later analysis, HLA-associated TCR beta chains were found to be more clonally expanded and to have lower generation probabilities than equally common non-associated chains. Specific HLA alleles were associated with 15,000 to 20,000 TCR beta sequences at a false discovery rate of 0.05 in a later analysis. An earlier analysis of around 500 of the donors showed that most TCR beta V segments appeared in productive rearrangements either about 90% or about 30% of the time, which broadly matched IMGT annotations. For the cohort, immune exposure information was limited to CMV serostatus. According to the authors, the approach could potentially be generalized to other disease states and immunological phenotypes. Correlated functional status among segregating V segments might be attributable to linkage disequilibrium, but an unknown experimental factor could not be ruled out. When HLA alleles, especially DR and DQ, strongly co-occurred, TCR associations were difficult to assign to individual alleles. In a later analysis, TCR association rates were found to vary across HLA loci, with the most associated TCRs seen for DRB1 alleles and the fewest for HLA-C alleles. The classifier was reported to diagnose cytomegalovirus status with high specificity and sensitivity in both the original cohort and the validation cohort. HLA typing was unavailable for some donors at each locus, so association tests used only the typed subset. An association between a missense DCLRE1C variant and V-gene and J-gene trimming of TCR beta chains was found in a later genetic analysis and replicated in an independent cohort. In this cohort, only TCR beta chains were sequenced, and detectable features were limited by the absence of alpha or paired-chain data. Most TCR sequences were observed very rarely across donors, whereas some public TCRs were present in many individuals. Some IMGT-functional V segments, including TRBV6-2 and TRBV6-3, could not be distinguished by the 87-base-pair reads and were therefore excluded. In vitro tests confirmed that a few of the cytomegalovirus-associated TCR beta chains recognize cytomegalovirus antigens. According to a later genetic analysis, donors in an Asian-associated ancestry cluster had fewer N-insertions in productive TCRs than the roughly 670-donor mean.

The CDR3, from cysteine to phenylalanine, totals 16 residues. Only CDR3 DNA remains: 48 bases, in frame from the first base. According to the germline V gene, CDR1 reads SGHRS and CDR2 reads YFSETQ. V is cut back by 0 bases and J by 8 bases, with 8 bases in the junction unmatched. The protocol used for the library was the immunoSEQ multiplex PCR assay. A mixture of 60 forward primers for TCR Vbeta segments and 13 reverse primers for TCR Jbeta segments was used in the multiplex PCR. The CDR3 region of rearranged TCR beta genes was amplified from genomic DNA with a multiplex PCR assay. The amplified TCR beta libraries were sequenced on the Illumina HiSeq System as 87-base-pair reads. The published analysis was carried out like this. A later analysis tallied roughly 78 million unique TCR beta chains across the 666 repertoires, and approximately 9.9 million of those chains were shared by two or more donors. Raw reads were error-corrected and collapsed into unique sequences by a nearest-neighbor algorithm in which closely related sequences were merged to remove PCR and sequencing errors. CDR3 sequences were aligned to IMGT reference sequences to assign V, D and J gene segments. For a sequence to be retained, a match of at least six nucleotides to both a V gene segment and a J gene segment was required. A rearrangement was called productive if the CDR3 had no stop codons and remained in frame with V and J, and every other rearrangement was called non-productive. CDR3 was defined according to IMGT convention as the region running from the second conserved V-encoded cysteine to the conserved J-encoded phenylalanine. Sequences without an unambiguous match to a single V gene segment were excluded from the earlier analysis of a few hundred of the donors. An earlier analysis of 587 of the donors classified V segments as functional when productive rearrangements were above 56.7% and as segregating when the standard deviation between donors was above 5%. A statistical classification framework was built to diagnose cytomegalovirus status from the catalog of TCR beta chain sequences. A later analysis assigned V and J genes by comparing TCR nucleotide sequences with IMGT/GENE-DB human TR gene sequences. In a later analysis, CDR3 sequences and most-parsimonious VDJ recombination scenarios were assigned using the TCRdist pipeline. In a later analysis, every TCR beta chain was defined by the combination of its CDR3 amino acid sequence and its V-gene family, and reads without a unique V-gene family were dropped. As a way to deal with suspected cross-contamination and a sequencing artifact, a later analysis dropped 500 to 700 nucleotide sequences that were highly shared and had low generation probability. For each public chain, a later analysis derived a clonal expansion index from normalized ranks of inferred template counts within each repertoire. In a later analysis, generation probabilities were computed with a VDJ recombination model fitted to out-of-frame rearrangements, and the resulting probabilities were checked against IGoR. In a later analysis, hypergeometric tests were used to score TCR-TCR, TCR-HLA and TCR-CMV co-occurrence, with a repertoire-size bias correction applied to TCR pairs. To estimate false discovery rates, a later analysis permuted the HLA or CMV assignments 20 times. In a later analysis, co-occurring TCRs were grouped using DBSCAN, and TCRdist sequence similarity was added for clustering within HLA-allele-positive subsets. Repertoires with fewer than 30,000 or more than 120,000 public chains were left out of co-occurrence clustering, as were five repertoires with anomalous nucleotide sharing. TCRdb retrieved this table from immuneACCESS and kept in-frame rearrangements only. Not all clones are present; in checked studies, unresolved V genes account for under half, and no reason is known for the remainder. V and J calls plus clone size are reproduced from that table; the DNA served to infer D and trimming. This sample comprises 95,000 to 100,000 clones, 76% of them detected only once. About 4% of the sample rests with the top ten.

Recombination linked TRBV5-1 to TRBJ1-4, with 9 bases matching TRBD1. The sample taken for sequencing was PBMCs. This receptor was obtained from a man aged 35 to 55 in good health and CMV-seronegative. The CDR3 protein is CASSLGTGVGSEKLFF. At the DNA level, the sequence is TGCGCCAGCAGCTTGGGGACAGGGGTGGGCTCGGAAAAACTGTTTTTT. Extended through the reference TRBV5-1 and TRBJ1-4 proteins, this CDR3 yields the full variable domain: KAGVTQTPRYLIKTRGQQVTLSCSPISGHRSVSWYQQTPGQGLQFLFEYFSETQRNKGNFPGRFSGRQFSNSRSEMNVSTLELGDSALYLCASSLGTGVGSEKLFFGSGTQLSVL.